The 11 T cell receptor beta chains given below trace back to one sample, sequenced in a study of blood T cell repertoires in COVID-19. Clones were read by immunoSEQ multiplex PCR, and TCRdb kept only the in-frame ones, dropping some. The sample yields 200,000 to 250,000 clones, less than 90% seen once. The sequenced sample consisted of PBMCs or T cells enriched from blood (not recorded which). These receptors all come from a woman in her forties or fifties in a cohort exposed to, infected with or recovered from COVID-19 (not recorded which).

This chain links TRBV7-3 with TRBJ2-1, with a tentative D call TRBD2 (5 bases). The CDR3 covers 15 residues. V lost 0 bases and J lost 1, with 7 bases in between. Germline lookup yields CDR1 SGHTA and CDR2 FQGTGA. CDR3 nucleotides: TGTGCCAGCAGCTTAACCGGGGAGTCCTACAATGAGCAGTTCTTC. It specifies CASSLTGESYNEQFF.

The chain carries TRBV4-3 and TRBJ2-7; 7 nucleotides line up with TRBD1. Germline trimming cut 4 bases from V and 6 bases from J; bases unmatched to any gene: 9. The CDR3 has 14 amino acids. From germline, CDR1 is LGHNA and CDR2 YSLEER. For the CDR3, the DNA is TGCGCCAGCAGCCGTGGCCAGGGGGTTAGCGAGCAGTACTTC. This translates into CASSRGQGVSEQYF.

In DNA form, the CDR3 reads TGTGCCAGCAGTTCGAGGTCAGGGTACGGGTTTAAACTGTTTTTT. This translates into CASSSRSGYGFKLFF. The rearrangement links TRBV27 to TRBJ1-4; TRBD1 is a possible D gene (5 bases). V gave up 4 bases and J gave up 11 bases, with 20 bases separating them. The CDR3 has 15 residues. Looked up from germline, CDR1 is MNHEY and CDR2 is SMNVEV (reference sequence).

This chain uses TRBV28 with TRBJ1-5; D is ambiguous. The CDR3 runs 12 residues. Trimming removed 6 bases at V and 9 bases at J, with 12 bases between. The germline gives CDR1 MDHEN, CDR2 SYDVKM. The CDR3 loop is CASSRRGWPQHF. In DNA, the CDR3 is TGTGCCAGCAGCCGCCGGGGTTGGCCCCAGCATTTT.

The V and J genes are TRBV4-2 and TRBJ1-6, with a weak D call TRBD1 (5 bases). The CDR3 is made up of 16 amino acids. Deletions cut 0 bases from V and 10 bases from J, with 16 bases between. Germline lookup yields CDR1 LGHNA and CDR2 YNFKEQ. CDR3 loop: CASSQDRQLLVSPLHF. For the CDR3, the DNA is TGTGCCAGCAGCCAAGATCGACAGCTCTTGGTGTCACCCCTCCACTTT.

The genes are TRBV5-1 and TRBJ1-1; D may be TRBD1 (5 bases). Per the germline V gene, CDR1 is SGHRS and CDR2 is YFSETQ. The CDR3 runs 14 residues. Trimming removed 4 bases at V and 4 bases at J, with 14 bases between. DNA of the CDR3: TGCGCCAGCAGCCTCCCCGTGGGGGGCACTGAAGCTTTCTTT. Amino acid sequence: CASSLPVGGTEAFF.

The chain has TRBV5-6 and TRBJ1-2, with 10 bases fitting TRBD1. This CDR3 region has 19 residues. The germline CDR1 and CDR2 sequences are SGHDT and YYEEEE. V was clipped by 3 bases and J by 5 bases; unmatched bases: 19. The CDR3 DNA reads TGTGCCAGCAGCTCGGAAATGCTAAGACAGGGGGCAGGAAGGTATGGCTACACCTTC. It yields the protein CASSSEMLRQGAGRYGYTF.

The chain combines TRBV4-1 with TRBJ1-1; TRBD1 might be the D (5 bases). The V end was cut by 2 bases, the J end by 1 base, with 8 bases between. The germline gives CDR1 MGHRA, CDR2 YSYEKL. This CDR3 is 14 amino acids long. This CDR3 reads CASSQRTGNTEAFF. The CDR3 DNA sequence: TGCGCCAGCAGCCAACGTACAGGGAACACTGAAGCTTTCTTT.

The V gene is TRBV5-6, the J gene TRBJ1-1; D ambiguous. The germline CDR1 and CDR2 sequences are SGHDT and YYEEEE. This CDR3 is built from 18 residues. Trimming took 3 bases from V and 4 from J, leaving 25 bases between them. The DNA for the CDR3 is TGTGCCAGCAGCTCAATCGCGGGCTGGATGCTGGGTGGCACTGAAGCTTTCTTT. It encodes CASSSIAGWMLGGTEAFF.

The chain recombines TRBV4-3 with TRBJ2-1; D unresolved. Germline V gene sequence: CDR1 LGHNA, CDR2 YSLEER. Trimming pared 0 bases from V and 14 bases from J, leaving 14 bases between. This CDR3 comprises 13 residues. The DNA of the CDR3 is TGCGCCAGCAGCCAAGACATCTTGTCGGTCGAGTTCTTC. Encoded protein: CASSQDILSVEFF.

The chain couples TRBV7-2 to TRBJ2-1, with D possibly matching TRBD1 (5 bases). Trimming took off 3 bases at V and 10 bases at J, with 16 bases between the two ends. Germline loops: CDR1 SGHTA, CDR2 FQGNSA. The CDR3 extends over 14 amino acids. CDR3 in amino acids: CASSLNQGPSEQFF. Written as DNA, the CDR3 is TGTGCCAGCAGCTTGAACCAGGGTCCGTCGGAGCAGTTCTTC.